This TCR beta chain was found in a study of cytomegalovirus exposure and HLA in healthy donors. Study as a whole: A later analysis reported the 130 or so validation repertoires used the same platform as the approximately 660 first-cohort repertoires. Study outcomes and limitations: In vitro, a few CMV-associated chains proved specific for CMV antigens. Researchers counted approximately 160 TCR beta chains as cytomegalovirus-associated. The study found most TCR sequences rare, yet found some public TCRs in many donors.

Here immunoSEQ multiplex PCR was the method, and the copy in TCRdb shows in-frame clones only, minus some. The sample includes 300,000 to 450,000 clones, 86% of them seen just once. Concerning this clone: Its antigen is unidentified.

The TCR comes from a woman between 18 and 30 years old in good health and CMV-seronegative. Sequencing used PBMCs.

CDR3 residues: CASSIVRVGEITGELFF. DNA for the CDR3: TGTGCCAGTAGTATAGTTAGGGTCGGGGAGATCACCGGGGAGCTGTTTTTT. This chain uses TRBV19 with TRBJ2-2; tentative D call: TRBD2 (5 bases). The CDR3 is 17 amino acids. V was cut by 1 base and J by 4 bases, with 16 bases left in between. Germline V gives CDR1 LNHDA, CDR2 SQIVND (reference sequence).